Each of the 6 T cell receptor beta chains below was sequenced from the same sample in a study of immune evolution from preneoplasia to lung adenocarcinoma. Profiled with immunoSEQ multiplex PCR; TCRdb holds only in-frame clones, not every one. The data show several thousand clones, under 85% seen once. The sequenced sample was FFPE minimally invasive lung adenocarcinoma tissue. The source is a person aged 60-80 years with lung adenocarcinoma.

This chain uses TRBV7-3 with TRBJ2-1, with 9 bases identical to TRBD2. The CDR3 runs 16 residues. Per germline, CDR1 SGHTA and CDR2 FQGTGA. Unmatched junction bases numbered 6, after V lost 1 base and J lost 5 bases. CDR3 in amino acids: CASSLRAAGGDNEQFF. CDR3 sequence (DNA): TGTGCCAGCAGCTTAAGAGCGGCGGGGGGGGACAATGAGCAGTTCTTC.

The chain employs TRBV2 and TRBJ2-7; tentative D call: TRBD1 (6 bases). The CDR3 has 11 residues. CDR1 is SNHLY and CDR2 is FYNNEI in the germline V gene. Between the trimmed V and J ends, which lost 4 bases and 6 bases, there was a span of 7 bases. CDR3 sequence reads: CASSGGLEQYF. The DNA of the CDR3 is TGTGCCAGCAGTGGGGGGCTCGAGCAGTACTTC.

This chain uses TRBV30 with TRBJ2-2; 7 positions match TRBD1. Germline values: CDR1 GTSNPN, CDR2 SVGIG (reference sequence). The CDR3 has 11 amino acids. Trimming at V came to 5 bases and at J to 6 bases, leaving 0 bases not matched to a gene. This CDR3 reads CAWQGAGELFF. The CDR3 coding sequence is TGTGCCTGGCAGGGGGCCGGGGAGCTGTTTTTT.

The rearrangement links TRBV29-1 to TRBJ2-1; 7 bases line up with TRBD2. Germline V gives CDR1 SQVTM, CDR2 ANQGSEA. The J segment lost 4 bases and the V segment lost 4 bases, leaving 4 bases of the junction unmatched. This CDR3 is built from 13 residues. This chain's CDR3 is CSVGGGSYNEQFF. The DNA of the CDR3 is TGCAGCGTTGGGGGGGGGTCTTACAATGAGCAGTTCTTC.

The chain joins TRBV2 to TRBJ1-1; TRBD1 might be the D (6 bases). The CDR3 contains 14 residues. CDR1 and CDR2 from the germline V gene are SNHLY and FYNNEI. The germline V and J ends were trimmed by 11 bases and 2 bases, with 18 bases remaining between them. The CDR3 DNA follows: TGTGCCTGCGCCTTAGGACAGACTAACACTGAAGCTTTCTTT. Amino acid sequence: CACALGQTNTEAFF.

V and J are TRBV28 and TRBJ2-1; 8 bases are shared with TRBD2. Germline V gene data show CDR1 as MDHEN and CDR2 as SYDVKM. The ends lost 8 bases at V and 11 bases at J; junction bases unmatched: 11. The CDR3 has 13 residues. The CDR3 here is CASEGTSQAQQFF. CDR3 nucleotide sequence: TGTGCCAGCGAGGGGACTAGTCAGGCCCAGCAGTTCTTC.